A selection of T cell receptor beta chains follows, all from one sample in a study of T-cell memory formation after mild COVID-19. TCRdb recomputed calls from the 5' RACE reads with MiXCR, one row per CDR3 protein. Of over 300,000 distinct CDR3 sequences listed, 20% to 25% are singletons. The sample consisted of PBMCs or a T cell subset sorted from them (not recorded which). These receptor sequences come from a man aged 18 to 35 who had mild COVID-19 (a few samples of this study predate the infection). Cell type and time point are not known. Both conserved end residues are part of each CDR3. The D gene is left open where the match is weak. Clone size is stated in some rows and not others, as once, few, many or a class when expanded.

v_gene	j_gene	d_gene	abundance	CDR3nt	CDR3aa
TRBV5-5	TRBJ1-5	.	.	TGTGCCAGCAGCTTTCGGGCCCTCAATCAGCCCCAGCATTTT	CASSFRALNQPQHF
TRBV5-1	TRBJ2-1	TRBD1	few	TGCGCCAGCAGATATACCGGGACAGGCGCCAATGAGCAGTTCTTC	CASRYTGTGANEQFF
TRBV24-1	TRBJ2-1	TRBD1	.	TGTGCCACCAGTCCTACCTCCGGGACAGTATACAATGAGCAGTTCTTC	CATSPTSGTVYNEQFF
TRBV3-1	TRBJ1-1	.	.	TGTGCCACCCGCGGGAACACTGAAGCTTTCTTT	CATRGNTEAFF
TRBV18	TRBJ1-1	TRBD1	few	TGTGCCAGCTCACCGAGGGACAGCACTGAAGCTTTCTTT	CASSPRDSTEAFF
TRBV12-3/TRBV12-4	TRBJ1-1	.	.	TGTGCCAGCAGTTTAAATGGCGGCGGGGAAGCTTTCTTT	CASSLNGGGEAFF
TRBV5-1	TRBJ2-5	TRBD2	many	TGCGCCAGCAAGAAGAGCGGGGGGTCTCAAGAGACCCAGTACTTC	CASKKSGGSQETQYF
TRBV7-6	TRBJ1-1	.	many	TGTGCCAGCAGCGTACAAACAGGGACCGAAGCTTTCTTT	CASSVQTGTEAFF
TRBV7-6	TRBJ2-3	.	.	TGTGCCAGCAGCTTAGGACGCGGGGTGACGACAGATACGCAGTATTTT	CASSLGRGVTTDTQYF
TRBV4-1	TRBJ2-7	TRBD2	.	TGCGCCAGCAGCCAGGACCCTAGCGGGGGGGCCCACGAGCAGTACTTC	CASSQDPSGGAHEQYF
TRBV10-3	TRBJ2-2	.	many	TGTGCCATCAGCGAGGGACAGAACACCGGGGAGCTGTTTTTT	CAISEGQNTGELFF
TRBV7-3	TRBJ1-6	.	.	TGTGCCAGCAGCTTAATGGGGGATTCACCCCTCCACTTT	CASSLMGDSPLHF
TRBV9	TRBJ2-2	.	.	TGTGCCAGCAGCGTAGATGTGGGGTCCGGGGAGCTGTTTTTT	CASSVDVGSGELFF
TRBV7-9	TRBJ2-3	TRBD2	.	TGTGCCAGCAGCCTCGGACTAGCGGGGCTTGATACGCAGTATTTT	CASSLGLAGLDTQYF
TRBV6-2/TRBV6-3	TRBJ2-5	TRBD2	.	TGTGCCAGCAGCCCCGGGACTAGCGGGGGGCTATTCCAAGAGACCCAGTACTTC	CASSPGTSGGLFQETQYF
TRBV7-9	TRBJ1-2	TRBD1	.	TGTGCCAGCAGTAAACCGGGACAGCCATTCTCTAACTATGGCTACACCTTC	CASSKPGQPFSNYGYTF
TRBV7-3	TRBJ2-3	.	.	TGTGCCAGCAGCGCCTCGGCAGTCCTCGGAGATACGCAGTATTTT	CASSASAVLGDTQYF
TRBV7-2	TRBJ1-1	TRBD1	few	TGTGCCAGCAGCTCGGGACAGGGTTACGGTGAAGCTTTCTTT	CASSSGQGYGEAFF
TRBV4-2	TRBJ2-1	TRBD2	.	TGTGCCAGCAGCCAGGCCGGGACTAGCGGGGGGGCCCGCAATGAGCAGTTCTTC	CASSQAGTSGGARNEQFF
TRBV6-2/TRBV6-3	TRBJ2-5	.	.	TGTGCCAGCGGATGGGGGCCAGGAGAGACCCAGTACTTC	CASGWGPGETQYF
TRBV12-3/TRBV12-4	TRBJ2-3	TRBD2	many	TGTGCCAGCAGTTCGGGACTAGCGGGGGGCCCTTCCACAGATACGCAGTATTTT	CASSSGLAGGPSTDTQYF
TRBV28	TRBJ1-5	TRBD1	.	TGTGCCATGGGGACAGTGAATCAGCCCCAGCATTTT	CAMGTVNQPQHF
TRBV27	TRBJ1-1	.	few	TGTGCCAGCAGTATAGGACTCGGCGTAGCTTTCTTT	CASSIGLGVAFF
TRBV7-9	TRBJ2-7	.	many	TGTGCCAGCAGCTCATTATCATACGAGCAGTACTTC	CASSSLSYEQYF
TRBV30	TRBJ1-1	.	.	TGTGCCTGGAGTCGGAACAGGAACACTGAAGCTTTCTTT	CAWSRNRNTEAFF
TRBV5-1	TRBJ2-1	TRBD2	few	TGCGCCAGCAGGACCGCGGGGGGTGGTGCTAATGAGCAGTTCTTC	CASRTAGGGANEQFF
TRBV5-1	TRBJ1-5	.	few	TGCGCCAGCAGCCCCGGGGTGAATGGGCGGCAGGAGCCCCAGCATTTT	CASSPGVNGRQEPQHF
TRBV29-1	TRBJ1-1	.	.	TGCAGCGCGGTAGTTCTGGCTCGGGCTTTCTTT	CSAVVLARAFF
TRBV6-2/TRBV6-3	TRBJ2-5	.	few	TGTGCCAGCAACTCCCAGGGGTTATCTGGGACCCAGTACTTC	CASNSQGLSGTQYF
TRBV18	TRBJ1-4	TRBD1	few	TGTGCCAGCTCCCGAACGACCGGGACAGGGATGGGAAAACTGTTTTTT	CASSRTTGTGMGKLFF
TRBV3-1	TRBJ2-7	TRBD1	.	TGTGCCAGCAGCCAAGGGAAGGGGGCCCTCTCCTACGAGCAGTACTTC	CASSQGKGALSYEQYF
TRBV19	TRBJ1-2	.	.	TGTGCCAGTAGCACAGTGTATGGCTACACCTTC	CASSTVYGYTF
TRBV6-2/TRBV6-3	TRBJ1-2	.	few	TGTGCCAGCAGTTACCGGATCTATGGCTACACCTTC	CASSYRIYGYTF
TRBV5-4	TRBJ1-1	TRBD1	few	TGTGCCACCGTGGACAGGGGGACCTCCCACACTGAAGCTTTCTTT	CATVDRGTSHTEAFF
TRBV6-2/TRBV6-3	TRBJ2-7	TRBD2	few	TGTGCCAGCAGTTCTCCTAGCGGGGCGCTCTACGAGCAGTACTTC	CASSSPSGALYEQYF
TRBV6-5	TRBJ2-3	.	few	TGTGCCAGCAGGTTAGGAAGCACAGATACGCAGTATTTT	CASRLGSTDTQYF